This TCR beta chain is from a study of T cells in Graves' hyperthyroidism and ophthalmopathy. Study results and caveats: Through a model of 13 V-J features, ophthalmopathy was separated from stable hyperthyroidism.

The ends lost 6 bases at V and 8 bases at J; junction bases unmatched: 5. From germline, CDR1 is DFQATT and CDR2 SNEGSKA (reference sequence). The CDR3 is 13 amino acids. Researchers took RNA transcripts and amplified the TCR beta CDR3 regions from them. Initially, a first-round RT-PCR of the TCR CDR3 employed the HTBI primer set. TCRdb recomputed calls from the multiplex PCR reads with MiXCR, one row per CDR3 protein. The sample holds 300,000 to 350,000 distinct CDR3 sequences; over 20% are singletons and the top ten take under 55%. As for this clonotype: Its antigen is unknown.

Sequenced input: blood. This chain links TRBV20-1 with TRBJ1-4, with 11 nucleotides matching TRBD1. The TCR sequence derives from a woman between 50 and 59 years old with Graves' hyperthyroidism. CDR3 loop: CSATGQGAEKLFF. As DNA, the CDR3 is TGCAGTGCAACCGGACAGGGGGCGGAAAAACTGTTTTTT.